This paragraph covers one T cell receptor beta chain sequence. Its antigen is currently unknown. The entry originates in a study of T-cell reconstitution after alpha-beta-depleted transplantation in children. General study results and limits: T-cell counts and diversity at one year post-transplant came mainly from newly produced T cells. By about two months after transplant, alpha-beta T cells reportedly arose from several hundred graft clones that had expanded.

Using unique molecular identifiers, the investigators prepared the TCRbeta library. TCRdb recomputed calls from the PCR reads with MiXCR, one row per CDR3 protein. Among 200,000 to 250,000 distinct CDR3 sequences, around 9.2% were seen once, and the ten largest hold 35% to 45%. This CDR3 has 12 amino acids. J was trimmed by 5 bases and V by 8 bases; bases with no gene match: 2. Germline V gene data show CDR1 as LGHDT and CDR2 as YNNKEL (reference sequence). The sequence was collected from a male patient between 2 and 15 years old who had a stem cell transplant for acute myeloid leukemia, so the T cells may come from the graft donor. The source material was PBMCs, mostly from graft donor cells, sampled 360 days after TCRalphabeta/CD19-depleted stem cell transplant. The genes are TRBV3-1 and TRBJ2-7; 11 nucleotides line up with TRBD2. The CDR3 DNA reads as TGTGCCAGCGGACTAGCGGGCCACGAGCAGTACTTC. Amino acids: CASGLAGHEQYF.